The source of this T cell receptor (beta chain) is a study of T cell responses to AZD1222 COVID-19 vaccine. The method was immunoSEQ multiplex PCR; TCRdb's version includes in-frame clones alone and lacks a portion of them. The sample has 200,000 to 250,000 clones; approximately 94% are singletons. As to this clone: Its antigen remains unknown.

Study-level points and caveats: Rises in breadth and depth of Spike-specific TCRs came after two AZD1222 doses.

Per the germline V gene, CDR1 is MDHEN and CDR2 is SYDVKM. Trimming stripped 2 bases from V and 2 bases from J, with 4 bases between. The CDR3 length is 12 residues. This clonotype was sampled from an adult who received the MenACWY meningococcal vaccine as a control. V usage is TRBV28 and J usage is TRBJ2-7; D is unclear. The sample consisted of peripheral blood, taken 28 days after the second dose of the MenACWY control vaccine. CDR3 in amino acids: CASSLTTYEQYF. In DNA, the CDR3 is TGTGCCAGCAGTTTAACAACCTACGAGCAGTACTTC.